Listed here is a single TCR beta chain. The record originates from a study of blood T cell repertoires in COVID-19. Study overall: The study drew acute and convalescent COVID-19 samples from the United States, Italy and Spain. PBMCs, B-cell-depleted T cells, or T cells provided the cDNA or gDNA that made up the material.

Authors' processing steps: It was from reference gene primer amplification that nucleated cell counts were estimated. The data were produced by immunoSEQ multiplex PCR, yet TCRdb's version contains in-frame clones alone and is incomplete. V and J calls and clone size are as listed in that table; D and trimming were resolved from the DNA. The top ten hold about 8% of the sample, which has about 230,000 clones, over 75% seen once. The CDR3 sequence is 13 residues long. Germline loops: CDR1 MDHEN, CDR2 SYDVKM. V was clipped by 5 bases and J by 4 bases, with 11 bases between them. The TCR comes from a woman aged 80 or over with acute or convalescent COVID-19. Sequencing input: peripheral blood. The chain has TRBV28 and TRBJ1-2; D is perhaps TRBD1 (5 bases). DNA for the CDR3: TGTGCCAGCAGTGTAAAGGGGATCTATGGCTACACCTTC. Protein: CASSVKGIYGYTF.